The 7 T cell receptor beta chains in this list originate from one sample, sequenced in a study of blood T cell repertoires in COVID-19 (dated by TCRdb to 2020 to 2021). Library creation used the immunoSEQ multiplex PCR assay. This is the immuneACCESS table as TCRdb keeps it, with only in-frame sequences that have V and J called. A part of the clones is gone; compared with another copy, unresolved V genes explain less than half, and the rest is unexplained. Present in this sample are roughly 150,000 clones, approximately 91% of which were seen just once. About 2.5% of the sample is in the top ten clones. Sequenced sample: peripheral blood. The receptors here all came from a man between 18 and 35 years old with acute or convalescent COVID-19.

The CDR3 loop is CATSHREQYF. The DNA of the CDR3 is TGTGCCACCAGCCACCGGGAGCAGTACTTC. The V and J genes are TRBV24-1 and TRBJ2-7; no clear D gene. This CDR3 has 10 amino acids. V lost 7 bases to trimming and J lost 7 bases, with 7 bases between them. Germline values: CDR1 KGHDR, CDR2 SFDVKD.

J is TRBJ1-3 and V is TRBV2, with D possibly being TRBD1 (5 bases). The V and J ends lost 3 bases and 4 bases respectively, with 10 bases between them. The germline V gene has CDR1 SNHLY and CDR2 FYNNEI. The CDR3 has 14 amino acids. The CDR3 coding sequence is TGTGCCAGCAGTGATCAGGGTGCCGGAAACACCATATATTTT. Amino acid sequence: CASSDQGAGNTIYF.

CDR3 sequence reads: CASTMDRGSTDTQYF. The CDR3 DNA reads as TGTGCCAGCACTATGGACAGGGGGAGCACAGATACGCAGTATTTT. V and J are TRBV2 and TRBJ2-3, with 10 bases identical to TRBD1. CDR1 is SNHLY, CDR2 FYNNEI, per germline. The CDR3 covers 15 residues. After removal of 7 bases from V and 0 bases from J, the junction contained 4 bases not matched to a gene.

This chain links TRBV27 with TRBJ1-5, with 7 bases matching TRBD1. With V trimmed by 5 bases and J by 0 bases, 13 bases remained unmatched. CDR1 is MNHEY, CDR2 SMNVEV, per germline (reference sequence). The CDR3 extends over 18 amino acids. CDR3 in amino acids: CASSATNPTGISNQPQHF. The CDR3 DNA reads as TGTGCCAGCAGTGCAACCAACCCGACAGGGATTAGCAATCAGCCCCAGCATTTT.

This clone has a handful of counts. The rearrangement uses TRBV18 and TRBJ1-5; the D is unclear. V dropped 1 base and J dropped 0 bases, with 7 bases sitting between them. Looked up from germline, CDR1 is KGHSH and CDR2 is LQKENI. The CDR3 has 15 residues. The chain's CDR3 is CASSPREYSNQPQHF. The CDR3 coding sequence is TGTGCCAGCTCACCACGAGAGTATAGCAATCAGCCCCAGCATTTT.

The chain recombines TRBV2 with TRBJ2-5, with 12 nucleotides matching TRBD2. V shed 7 bases, J shed 5 bases, and the junction held 17 bases outside the gene matches. The CDR3 length is 18 residues. Germline values: CDR1 SNHLY, CDR2 FYNNEI. The DNA for the CDR3 is TGTGCCAGCAACCTAGCGGGGGGGCGACCCGGGTTAGCGGAGACCCAGTACTTC. Translating it yields CASNLAGGRPGLAETQYF.

This clone occurred a few times. The chain joins TRBV7-6 to TRBJ2-1; possibly TRBD2 for D (5 bases). The CDR3 runs 16 residues. V lost 5 bases, J lost 5 bases, and 19 bases lay in between. Germline CDR1 SGHVS, CDR2 FNYEAQ. Written as DNA, the CDR3 is TGTGCCAGCAGCCTCAAGCCGGGAACTAGTAACAATGAGCAGTTCTTC. This sequence encodes CASSLKPGTSNNEQFF.